A single sample is the source of the 24 T cell receptor beta chains below, sequenced in a study of cytomegalovirus exposure and HLA in healthy donors. Primers included in the PCR were 60 Vbeta and 13 Jbeta primers. TCRdb's table, derived via immunoSEQ multiplex PCR, lists solely in-frame clones and lacks some. The sample shows about 150,000 clones, roughly 74% of them seen only once. Sequences were obtained from PBMCs. These receptors came from a man younger than 35 in good health and CMV-seronegative.

This clone was picked up a small number of times. V is TRBV5-1 and J is TRBJ2-2, with 8 bases identical to TRBD1. Germline CDR1 is SGHRS and CDR2 is YFSETQ. CDR3 size: 14 residues. The J segment lost 1 base and the V segment lost 5 bases, leaving 1 base of the junction unmatched. The CDR3 loop is CASRGTGNTGELFF. CDR3 sequence (DNA): TGCGCCAGCAGAGGGACAGGGAACACCGGGGAGCTGTTTTTT.

The chain combines TRBV6-5 with TRBJ2-5, with a tentative D call TRBD2 (7 bases). Trimming took 2 bases from V and 11 from J, leaving 21 bases between them. Germline lookup yields CDR1 MNHEY and CDR2 SVGAGI. The CDR3 consists of 15 residues. CDR3 loop: CASSYVGGPPLVQYF. In DNA form, the CDR3 reads TGTGCCAGCAGTTACGTCGGGGGGCCCCCTTTAGTACAGTACTTC.

The rearrangement uses TRBV9 and TRBJ2-2; no clear D gene. V was cut by 2 bases and J by 6 bases, with 5 bases left in between. This CDR3 contains 12 residues. Germline lookup yields CDR1 SGDLS and CDR2 YYNGEE. This chain's CDR3 is CASSVGSGELFF. The CDR3 nucleotides read TGTGCCAGCAGCGTGGGCTCCGGGGAGCTGTTTTTT.

The chain has TRBV9 and TRBJ2-5; D perhaps matches TRBD1 (5 bases). This CDR3 comprises 16 residues. CDR1 is SGDLS and CDR2 is YYNGEE in the germline V gene. With 0 bases removed from V and 5 bases from J, the gap between germline ends came to 17 bases. The CDR3, as DNA: TGTGCCAGCAGCGTAGCGGGCAGGGTCGGTACGGAGACCCAGTACTTC. This codes for CASSVAGRVGTETQYF.

This clone turned up a few times. DNA for the CDR3: TGTGCCAGCACCACTGAGGCAGAAGAGACCCAGTACTTC. Translated: CASTTEAEETQYF. The genes are TRBV5-4 and TRBJ2-5; D gene ambiguous. V was shortened by 6 bases and J by 3 bases, with 12 bases between the two germline ends. Germline CDR1 is SGHNT and CDR2 is YYREEE (reference sequence). There are 13 residues in the CDR3.

The CDR3 spells CARSGQSYGYTF. CDR3 sequence (DNA): TGTGCCAGGAGCGGACAGTCCTATGGCTACACCTTC. The chain combines TRBV2 with TRBJ1-2; possible D gene TRBD1, 6 bases. The CDR3 extends over 12 amino acids. In germline, CDR1 is SNHLY, CDR2 FYNNEI. V was pared by 9 bases and J by 4 bases, with 12 bases between. The whole variable domain, remainder taken from reference TRBV2 and TRBJ1-2, is EPEVTQTPSHQVTQMGQEVILRCVPISNHLYFYWYRQILGQKVEFLVSFYNNEISEKSEIFDDQFSVERPDGSNFTLKIRSTKLEDSAMYFCARSGQSYGYTFGSGTRLTVV.

The chain combines TRBV7-6 with TRBJ1-4, with TRBD1 identical over 9 bases. Per germline, CDR1 SGHVS and CDR2 FNYEAQ. The junction had 5 bases not matched to a gene; V was cut back by 1 base and J by 8 bases. The CDR3 length is 15 residues. Here the CDR3 reads CASSLVDRGSEKLFF. As DNA, the CDR3 is TGTGCCAGCAGCTTAGTTGACAGGGGGAGCGAAAAACTGTTTTTT.

The chain recombines TRBV19 with TRBJ1-1; 7 positions agree with TRBD1. The ends lost 1 base at V and 4 bases at J; junction bases unmatched: 3. This CDR3 region has 14 residues. Germline CDR1 LNHDA, CDR2 SQIVND (reference sequence). CDR3 protein: CASSIGDSPTEAFF. The CDR3 DNA reads TGTGCCAGTAGTATAGGGGACAGTCCCACTGAAGCTTTCTTT.

This sequence joins TRBV9 and TRBJ2-1; D might be TRBD2 (7 bases). CDR3 size: 15 residues. In germline, CDR1 is SGDLS, CDR2 YYNGEE. Trimming left V 3 bases short and J 0 bases short, with 10 bases between. CDR3 protein: CASSDGGPSYNEQFF. The CDR3 DNA sequence: TGTGCCAGCAGCGACGGGGGGCCCTCCTACAATGAGCAGTTCTTC.

This chain uses TRBV2 with TRBJ2-3; TRBD2 agrees at 11 bases. The junction had 9 bases not matched to a gene; V was cut back by 7 bases and J by 3 bases. The germline V gene encodes CDR1 SNHLY and CDR2 FYNNEI. This CDR3 is built from 16 residues. The CDR3 sequence: CASNSGASGGTDTQYF. DNA of the CDR3: TGTGCCAGCAATTCCGGTGCTAGCGGGGGGACAGATACGCAGTATTTT.

This clone was observed once. The chain joins TRBV6-6 to TRBJ1-1; no clear D. The V gene's germline CDR1 is MNHNY and CDR2 SVGAGI (reference sequence). V lost 8 bases, J lost 5 bases, and 9 bases lay in between. The CDR3 runs to 11 residues. This CDR3 reads CASRAGTEAFF. CDR3 coding DNA: TGTGCCAGCCGAGCAGGAACTGAAGCTTTCTTT.

The V and J genes are TRBV10-3 and TRBJ2-5; 7 bases fit TRBD1. Per germline, CDR1 ENHRY and CDR2 SYGVKD. This CDR3 has 13 amino acids. Trimming at V came to 11 bases and at J to 4 bases, leaving 10 bases not matched to a gene. CDR3 bases: TGTGCCTCGGAGAGGGGGCCGGGAGAGACCCAGTACTTC. This sequence encodes CASERGPGETQYF.

This clone has a handful of counts. The chain recombines TRBV11-2 with TRBJ1-4; no clear D. With 5 bases removed from V and 8 bases from J, the gap between germline ends came to 15 bases. CDR3 length: 14 residues. The germline gives CDR1 SGHAT, CDR2 FQNNGV. The CDR3 DNA reads TGTGCCAGCAGCCCCTCTCCGGGGAGCGAAAAACTGTTTTTT. Translated: CASSPSPGSEKLFF. Full variable domain (missing parts from reference TRBV11-2 and TRBJ1-4): EAGVAQSPRYKIIEKRQSVAFWCNPISGHATLYWYQQILGQGPKLLIQFQNNGVVDDSQLPKDRFSAERLKGVDSTLKIQPAKLEDSAVYLCASSPSPGSEKLFFGSGTQLSVL.

This clone came up once. The CDR3 loop reads CASSSRQGPNTEAFF. As DNA, the CDR3 is TGTGCCAGCAGCAGCAGACAGGGGCCTAACACTGAAGCTTTCTTT. The chain combines TRBV7-9 with TRBJ1-1; 8 positions match TRBD1. Germline V lookup: CDR1 SEHNR, CDR2 FQNEAQ (reference sequence). V shed 5 bases, J shed 2 bases, and the junction held 7 bases outside the gene matches. The CDR3 length is 15 residues. Full variable domain (remainder filled in from reference TRBV7-9 and TRBJ1-1): DTGVSQNPRHKITKRGQNVTFRCDPISEHNRLYWYRQTLGQGPEFLTYFQNEAQLEKSRLLSDRFSAERPKGSFSTLEIQRTEQGDSAMYLCASSSRQGPNTEAFFGQGTRLTVV.

This clone was counted once. The chain recombines TRBV7-9 with TRBJ2-2; D call uncertain. The V gene's germline CDR1 is SEHNR and CDR2 FQNEAQ (reference sequence). The length of the CDR3 is 14 residues. The V end lost 4 bases, the J end lost 1 base, and 7 bases lay between the germline ends. The CDR3 here is CASSYSLNTGELFF. In nucleotides, the CDR3 is TGTGCCAGCAGCTACAGTTTGAACACCGGGGAGCTGTTTTTT.

The V call is TRBV30, the J call TRBJ1-5; D might be TRBD1 (6 bases). CDR1 and CDR2 from the germline V gene are GTSNPN and SVGIG (reference sequence). The germline V and J ends were trimmed by 4 bases and 5 bases, with 9 bases remaining between them. This CDR3 comprises 12 residues. The CDR3 loop reads CAWNRAHQPQHF. The CDR3 region has the DNA TGTGCCTGGAACAGGGCCCATCAGCCCCAGCATTTT.

V and J are TRBV29-1 and TRBJ1-1; 9 nucleotides line up with TRBD1. CDR1 and CDR2 (germline): SQVTM, ANQGSEA. This CDR3 spans 13 amino acids. Unmatched junction bases numbered 4, after V lost 7 bases and J lost 1 base. In nucleotides, the CDR3 is TGCAGCGCCGAGGGACAGGGGAACACTGAAGCTTTCTTT. Residues: CSAEGQGNTEAFF.

A single count supports this clone. Distinct nucleotide sequences in the sample also encode this CDR3. The CDR3 protein is CASSLQGYNSPLHF. Written as DNA, the CDR3 is TGTGCCAGCAGCTTGCAGGGCTATAATTCACCCCTCCACTTT. V and J are TRBV5-4 and TRBJ1-6; D perhaps matches TRBD1 (5 bases). The V gene's germline CDR1 is SGHNT and CDR2 YYREEE (reference sequence). V was clipped by 1 base and J by 3 bases, with 5 bases between them. There are 14 residues in the CDR3.

This clone was detected a few times. This rearrangement joins TRBV7-6 to TRBJ2-1; TRBD2 agrees at 7 bases. Germline CDR1 SGHVS, CDR2 FNYEAQ. The CDR3 has 13 residues. J was trimmed by 10 bases and V by 1 base; bases with no gene match: 4. CDR3 region: CASSLVRTREQFF. The CDR3, as DNA: TGTGCCAGCAGCTTAGTCCGGACTAGGGAGCAGTTCTTC.

The V call is TRBV10-3, the J call TRBJ1-2; no clear D gene. The V gene's germline CDR1 is ENHRY and CDR2 SYGVKD. The CDR3 totals 12 residues. V was pared by 7 bases and J by 4 bases, with 10 bases between. The DNA for the CDR3 is TGTGCCATCACGCCTGGAGGCTATGGCTACACCTTC. Protein: CAITPGGYGYTF.

This chain links TRBV4-1 with TRBJ1-1; possibly TRBD1 for D (5 bases). The CDR3 consists of 13 residues. CDR1 is MGHRA, CDR2 YSYEKL, per germline. V was shortened by 3 bases and J by 5 bases, with 10 bases between the two germline ends. The chain's CDR3 is CASSHDGGTEAFF. The CDR3 DNA sequence: TGCGCCAGCAGCCATGACGGGGGGACTGAAGCTTTCTTT.

The chain recombines TRBV2 with TRBJ2-5; the D is unclear. The CDR3 is made up of 17 amino acids. CDR1 and CDR2 from the germline V gene are SNHLY and FYNNEI. Trimming removed 0 bases from V and 3 bases from J, with 17 bases in between. The CDR3 coding sequence is TGTGCCAGCAGTGAAGCGGCCCCCAGGAACTTGAAAGAGACCCAGTACTTC. Protein product: CASSEAAPRNLKETQYF. Supplemented by reference TRBV2 and TRBJ2-5, the full variable domain reads EPEVTQTPSHQVTQMGQEVILRCVPISNHLYFYWYRQILGQKVEFLVSFYNNEISEKSEIFDDQFSVERPDGSNFTLKIRSTKLEDSAMYFCASSEAAPRNLKETQYFGPGTRLLVL.

The chain links TRBV9 to TRBJ2-1, with 10 bases aligning to TRBD1. V dropped 4 bases and J dropped 5; count of bases not matched to a gene: 9. CDR3 length equals 16 residues. The germline V gene has CDR1 SGDLS and CDR2 YYNGEE. As DNA, the CDR3 is TGTGCCAGCAGCATTAGGGGGACAGGGGAGAACAATGAGCAGTTCTTC. Protein product: CASSIRGTGENNEQFF. The full variable domain, with the rest looked up from reference TRBV9 and TRBJ2-1, is DSGVTQTPKHLITATGQRVTLRCSPRSGDLSVYWYQQSLDQGLQFLIQYYNGEERAKGNILERFSAQQFPDLHSELNLSSLELGDSALYFCASSIRGTGENNEQFFGPGTRLTVL.

A note on this clone: Germline and junction disagree at one end, which may indicate a read error. V gene TRBV19 combines with J gene TRBJ1-1; TRBD1 matches 9 bases. There are 14 residues in the CDR3. The germline gives CDR1 LNHDA, CDR2 SQIVND (reference sequence). CDR3 bases: TGTGCCAGTGGACCCGGGACAGGGATCACTGAAGCTTCCTTT. Protein product: CASGPGTGITEASF.